This T cell receptor (beta chain) originates from a study of cytomegalovirus exposure and HLA in healthy donors. Germline V gene lookup returns CDR1 SGHTA and CDR2 FQGNSA. CDR3 length: 14 residues. The V and J ends lost 2 bases and 5 bases respectively, with 10 bases between them. Both 60 Vbeta primers and 13 Jbeta primers went into the PCR. Data came from immunoSEQ multiplex PCR; TCRdb stores just in-frame clones and leaves some out. The repertoire table contains some 130,000 clones. With regard to this clone: Its antigen is as yet unknown.

General observations from the study: Accounts indicate the classifier identified cytomegalovirus status with strong specificity and sensitivity. The likely origin of a cluster of highly shared sequence variants was a sequencing artifact.

The receptor was derived from a woman aged 40-49 years in good health and CMV-seronegative. The chain couples TRBV7-2 to TRBJ2-1, with D unresolved. Sequenced: PBMCs. CDR3 amino acids: CASSLISSNNEQFF. The CDR3 bases are TGTGCCAGCAGCTTAATCAGTTCCAACAATGAGCAGTTCTTC. Drawing the rest from reference TRBV7-2 and TRBJ2-1, the complete variable domain is GAGVSQSPSNKVTEKGKDVELRCDPISGHTALYWYRQSLGQGLEFLIYFQGNSAPDKSGLPSDRFSAERTGGSVSTLTIQRTQQEDSAVYLCASSLISSNNEQFFGPGTRLTVL.